The entry below gives a single T cell receptor (beta chain) sequence along with its context. This CDR3 is built from 13 residues. The V gene end was trimmed by 4 bases and the J gene end by 3 bases; junction bases not matched to a gene: 1. Germline loops: CDR1 SGHRS, CDR2 YFSETQ. As handled by the study authors: Amplified reference gene primers provided the basis for estimating nucleated cell counts. The assay was immunoSEQ multiplex PCR, and TCRdb's table has in-frame clones only and misses some. V and J calls and clone size come straight from that table; D and trimming were deduced from the DNA. The table has 120,000 or so clones, about four fifths seen once. The sample is drawn from a study of blood T cell repertoires in COVID-19. Study details: The study drew acute and convalescent COVID-19 samples from the United States, Italy and Spain. From T cells, B-cell-depleted T cells, or PBMCs came the material, which was cDNA or gDNA.

Enrolled during active infection, Seattle patients were then followed longitudinally. This chain links TRBV5-1 with TRBJ1-2; 9 bases line up with TRBD1. Sample: peripheral blood. The TCR was taken from a man aged 25-45 years with COVID-19, enrolled during active disease. The CDR3: CASSRQGDYGYTF. CDR3 coding DNA: TGCGCCAGCAGCCGACAGGGGGACTATGGCTACACCTTC.